The rows below give T cell receptor beta chains drawn from one sample of a study of CD8 T cells in ankylosing spondylitis. TCRdb re-called the 5' RACE reads through MiXCR, storing one row per CDR3 protein. Seen here are 250,000 to 400,000 distinct CDR3 sequences, 11% observed once, and the top ten hold 8% to 9.5%. The material sequenced was blood, either unsorted or a sorted T cell fraction (not recorded which). Source of these receptors: a female donor with ankylosing spondylitis or in good health (not recorded which). Both conserved end residues are trimmed from each CDR3.

v_gene,CDR3aa
TRBV5-1,ASRGGASYNEQF
TRBV2,ASSVRGAEAF
TRBV11-2,TSSSRGSGGGSYNEQF
TRBV5-1,ASSIGTPNTGELF
TRBV28,ASSPPGQPGRKYT
TRBV7-2,ASGNRPEQY
TRBV7-9,ASSSQRGLAGVNEQY
TRBV20-1,SARDNRWGYYGYT
TRBV29-1,SARPGTHEQY
TRBV6-2/TRBV6-3,ASSYSPGVRDEQF
TRBV30,AWGETDTQY
TRBV7-9,ASSYFRTGQNTEAF
TRBV12-3/TRBV12-4,ASSFSAGGFTDTQY
TRBV9,ASSVGAGINNEQF
TRBV6-5,ASSYRRGGPTDTQY
TRBV2,ASSEAWLAGGTETQY
TRBV28,ASSLRGPNEQF
TRBV10-2,AAIPGEGTYEQY
TRBV20-1,SASQQPHLIRGYT
TRBV12-3/TRBV12-4,ASSFKGTGGPFLELF
TRBV12-5,ASGLVASHEQF
TRBV9,ASSVDSRCDFGTDTQY
TRBV20-1,SASRTENSPLH
TRBV10-3,AISAQQETQY
TRBV15,ATSRKTGRETQY
TRBV4-3,ASPPDWVCRRQPQH
TRBV5-8,ASSQLLNEQF
TRBV25-1,ASSDPTGGRSYNEQF
TRBV20-1,CASQWERLAGTYEQY
TRBV5-1,ASSFRTEETQY
TRBV10-3,ASGSAGGTYEQY
TRBV7-2,ASSLGEHLYEQY
TRBV7-2,ASSPTGRDRETQY
TRBV7-8,ASSLGGIQPQH
TRBV21-1,ASSKGVWAF
TRBV20-1,SARDPPAGTQY
TRBV5-1,ASSLSQTETF
TRBV6-6,ASSSTGPDTQY
TRBV20-1,SAHQEGTRARGADTQY
TRBV7-9,ASSPQGSLEGANVLT